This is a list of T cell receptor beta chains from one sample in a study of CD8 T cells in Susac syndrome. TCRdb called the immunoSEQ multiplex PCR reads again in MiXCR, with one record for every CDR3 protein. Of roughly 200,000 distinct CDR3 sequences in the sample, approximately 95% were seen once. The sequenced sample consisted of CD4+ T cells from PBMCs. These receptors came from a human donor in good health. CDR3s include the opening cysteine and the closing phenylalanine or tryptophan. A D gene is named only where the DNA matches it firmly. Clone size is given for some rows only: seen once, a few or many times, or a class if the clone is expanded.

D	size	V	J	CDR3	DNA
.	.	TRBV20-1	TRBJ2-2	CVFRGGNTGELFF	TGCGTTTTCAGGGGGGGAAACACCGGGGAGCTGTTTTTT
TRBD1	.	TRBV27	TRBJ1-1	CASSRTGGVYTEAFF	TGTGCCAGCAGCAGGACAGGAGGAGTCTACACTGAAGCTTTCTTT
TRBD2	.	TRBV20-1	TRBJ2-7	CSATTSGGGTYEQYF	TGCAGTGCTACGACATCGGGGGGTGGCACCTACGAGCAGTACTTC
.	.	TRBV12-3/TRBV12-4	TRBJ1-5	CASSLDVDRHQPQHF	TGTGCCAGCAGTTTAGACGTCGACAGGCATCAGCCCCAGCATTTT
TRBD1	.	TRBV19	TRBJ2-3	CATNNRGEASDTQYF	TGTGCCACAAATAACAGGGGAGAGGCGTCAGATACGCAGTATTTT
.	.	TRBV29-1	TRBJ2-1	CSVYGTPSSYNEQFF	TGCAGCGTGTACGGGACACCAAGCTCCTACAATGAGCAGTTCTTC
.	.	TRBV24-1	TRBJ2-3	CATSDPTGPATDTQYF	TGTGCCACCAGTGACCCGACAGGCCCCGCTACAGATACGCAGTATTTT
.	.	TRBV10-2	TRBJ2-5	CASREGAGETQYF	TGCGCCAGCCGTGAAGGGGCCGGGGAGACCCAGTACTTC
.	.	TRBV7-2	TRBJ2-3	CASSSTYSDTQYF	TGTGCCAGCAGCTCCACGTATTCAGATACGCAGTATTTT
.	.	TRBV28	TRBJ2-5	CASYGDRRTQYF	TGTGCCAGTTACGGGGACCGGCGGACCCAGTACTTC
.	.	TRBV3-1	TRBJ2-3	CASSQEGRTDTQYF	TGTGCCAGCAGCCAAGAGGGCCGCACAGATACGCAGTATTTT
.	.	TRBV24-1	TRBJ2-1	CATSDLKRGINNEQFF	TGTGCCACCAGTGATTTGAAGAGGGGCATAAACAATGAGCAGTTCTTC
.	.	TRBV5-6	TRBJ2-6	CASSSTPGANVLTF	TGTGCCAGCAGCTCGACCCCTGGGGCCAACGTCCTGACTTTC
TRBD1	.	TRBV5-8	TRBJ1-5	CASSLERTGAQPQHF	TGTGCCAGCAGCTTGGAGCGGACAGGGGCGCAGCCCCAGCATTTT
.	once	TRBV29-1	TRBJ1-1	CSVAFGRWNTEAFF	TGCAGCGTTGCATTCGGCAGGTGGAACACTGAAGCTTTCTTT
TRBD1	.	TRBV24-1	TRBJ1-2	CAIQTGAVYGYTF	TGTGCCATCCAAACAGGGGCTGTATATGGCTACACCTTC
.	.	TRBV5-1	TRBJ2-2	CASSLLVRSGTGELFF	TGCGCCAGCAGCTTGCTTGTTAGATCGGGCACCGGGGAGCTGTTTTTT
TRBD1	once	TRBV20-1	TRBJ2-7	CSAGQGVNEQYF	TGCAGTGCCGGACAGGGAGTGAACGAGCAGTACTTC
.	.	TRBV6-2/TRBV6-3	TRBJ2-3	CASSLSTNTQYF	TGTGCCAGCAGTTTATCAACTAATACGCAGTATTTT
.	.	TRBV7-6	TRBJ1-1	CASSLLGIGNTEAFF	TGTGCCAGCAGCTTACTTGGGATAGGGAACACTGAAGCTTTCTTT
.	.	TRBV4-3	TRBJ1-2	CASSQLDGPYYGYTF	TGCGCCAGCAGCCAATTGGACGGGCCCTACTATGGCTACACCTTC
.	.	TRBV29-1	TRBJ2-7	CSVRQVSAEQYF	TGCAGCGTTAGACAGGTTAGCGCCGAGCAGTACTTC
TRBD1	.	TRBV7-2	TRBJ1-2	CASSPRTGGYGYTF	TGTGCCAGCAGCCCGCGGACAGGGGGCTATGGCTACACCTTC